The clone carrying this T cell receptor beta chain was counted once. Its target is not known. Here immunoSEQ multiplex PCR was the method, and the copy in TCRdb shows in-frame clones only, minus some. Among under 35,000 clones listed, 78% were seen once. These data belong to a study of STAT5B mutations in CD4+ large granular lymphocyte leukemia. Across the study: The CDR3 'QG' motif was associated with a particular HLA allele among healthy donors. Study findings and constraints: Compared with healthy controls (2/35), patient top clones favored TRBV06 (8/27).

The CDR3 runs to 13 residues. Per germline, CDR1 MNHEY and CDR2 SVGAGI. Between the trimmed V and J ends, which lost 7 bases and 4 bases, there was a span of 11 bases. Sequenced sample: CD4+ T cells from blood buffy coats. The source is a human donor in good health. The chain couples TRBV6-5 to TRBJ2-1; tentative D call: TRBD2 (5 bases). The DNA for the CDR3 is TGTGCCAGCAATCCAGCGGAGTACAATGAGCAGTTCTTC. It encodes CASNPAEYNEQFF.